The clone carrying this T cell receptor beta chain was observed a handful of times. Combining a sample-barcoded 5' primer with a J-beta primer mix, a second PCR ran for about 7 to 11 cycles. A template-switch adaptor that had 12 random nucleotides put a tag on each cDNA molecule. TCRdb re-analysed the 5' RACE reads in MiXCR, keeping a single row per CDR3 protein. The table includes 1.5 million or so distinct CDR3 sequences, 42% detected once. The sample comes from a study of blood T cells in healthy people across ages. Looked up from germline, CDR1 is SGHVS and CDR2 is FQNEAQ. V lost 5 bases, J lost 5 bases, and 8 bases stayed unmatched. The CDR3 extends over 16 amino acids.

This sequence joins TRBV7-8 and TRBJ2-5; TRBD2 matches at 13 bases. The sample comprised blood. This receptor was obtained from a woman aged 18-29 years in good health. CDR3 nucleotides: TGTGCCAGCAGCCCTGGACTAGCGGGAGTCGGGGAGACCCAGTACTTC. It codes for CASSPGLAGVGETQYF.